A selection of T cell receptor beta chains follows, all from one sample in a study of blood T cell repertoires in COVID-19. Data came from immunoSEQ multiplex PCR; TCRdb stores just in-frame clones and leaves some out. The repertoire consists of approximately 170,000 clones, with 70% to 90% occurring once and the leading ten covering about 4.4%. Material for sequencing was PBMCs or T cells enriched from blood (not recorded which). The receptors derive from a woman between 45 and 60 years old who had recovered from COVID-19. Each CDR3 is given with its conserved first and last residue. A D gene is named only where the DNA matches it firmly. Clone size appears in some rows only: once, few, many, or a class for an expanded clone.

j_gene	abundance	v_gene	d_gene	CDR3aa	CDR3nt
TRBJ1-1	.	TRBV10-2	TRBD1	CASSEGTGVNTEAFF	TGCGCCAGCAGTGAAGGGACAGGGGTGAACACTGAAGCTTTCTTT
TRBJ1-4	.	TRBV4-1	TRBD1	CASSQPPADRGGAKLFF	TGCGCCAGCAGCCAACCCCCCGCGGACAGGGGAGGGGCAAAACTGTTTTTT
TRBJ2-5	many	TRBV19	TRBD1	CASSTGTGIGTQYF	TGTGCCAGTAGTACCGGGACAGGGATCGGGACCCAGTACTTC
TRBJ2-3	.	TRBV28	TRBD1	CASSPRGTGRRWADTQYF	TGTGCCAGCAGTCCCCGCGGGACAGGGCGAAGATGGGCAGATACGCAGTATTTT
TRBJ2-2	.	TRBV19	.	CASREEAANTGELFF	TGTGCCAGTAGGGAAGAAGCGGCGAACACCGGGGAGCTGTTTTTT
TRBJ2-1	.	TRBV10-3	TRBD2	CAIKSTSVNEQFF	TGTGCCATCAAATCGACTAGCGTGAATGAGCAGTTCTTC
TRBJ2-4	.	TRBV28	.	CASSLPDRHIQYF	TGTGCCAGCAGTTTACCTGACAGGCACATTCAGTACTTC
TRBJ2-3	.	TRBV11-2	TRBD2	CASSRGASGMEDTQYF	TGTGCCAGCAGCCGAGGGGCTAGCGGGATGGAAGATACGCAGTATTTT
TRBJ2-3	.	TRBV29-1	TRBD2	CSFNSGGQSTDTQYF	TGCAGCTTTAATAGCGGGGGGCAGAGCACAGATACGCAGTATTTT
TRBJ2-2	.	TRBV13	TRBD1	CASRETGTTGELFF	TGTGCCAGCCGCGAGACAGGGACGACCGGGGAGCTGTTTTTT
TRBJ2-3	.	TRBV7-2	TRBD1	CASSNIDRDPDTQYF	TGTGCCAGCAGCAATATTGACAGGGACCCAGATACGCAGTATTTT
TRBJ1-1	.	TRBV5-1	TRBD1	CASSPMKGQYTEAFF	TGCGCCAGCAGCCCGATGAAGGGACAGTACACTGAAGCTTTCTTT
TRBJ1-1	.	TRBV5-1	.	CASSLAGPDTEAFF	TGCGCCAGCAGCTTGGCTGGGCCTGACACTGAAGCTTTCTTT
TRBJ2-1	.	TRBV11-2	TRBD2	CASSPGTSVDEQFF	TGTGCCAGCAGCCCCGGGACTAGCGTCGATGAGCAGTTCTTC
TRBJ1-2	.	TRBV5-4	.	CASSTASSDGYTF	TGTGCCAGCAGCACTGCCTCGTCGGATGGCTACACCTTC
TRBJ2-3	.	TRBV18	TRBD2	CASSPFLAGGPTDTQYF	TGTGCCAGCTCACCCTTCCTAGCGGGGGGCCCCACAGATACGCAGTATTTT
TRBJ1-5	.	TRBV2	.	CASRLEGAGNQPQHF	TGTGCCAGCAGGCTTGAAGGGGCAGGCAATCAGCCCCAGCATTTT
TRBJ2-3	few	TRBV7-6	TRBD1	CASSLRPGQNTDTQYF	TGTGCCAGCAGCTTAAGGCCGGGACAGAACACAGATACGCAGTATTTT
TRBJ1-1	.	TRBV19	TRBD1	CASSRRTGGATEAFF	TGTGCCAGTAGTAGGAGAACAGGGGGAGCCACTGAAGCTTTCTTT
TRBJ1-4	.	TRBV9	.	CASSVSGRKLFF	TGTGCCAGCAGCGTTTCTGGCCGAAAACTGTTTTTT
TRBJ2-1	.	TRBV29-1	.	CSVEGRSRELGYNEQFF	TGCAGCGTTGAAGGGAGGAGCCGGGAGCTGGGATACAATGAGCAGTTCTTC
TRBJ2-3	.	TRBV7-9	.	CASSLRDASEMRDTQYF	TGTGCCAGCAGCCTTAGGGATGCTAGCGAGATGAGAGATACGCAGTATTTT
TRBJ1-1	.	TRBV7-2	.	CASSLLGATEAFF	TGTGCCAGCAGCCTCCTGGGGGCTACTGAAGCTTTCTTT
TRBJ1-2	.	TRBV10-3	.	CAISDQGPGSGYTF	TGTGCCATCAGTGATCAGGGCCCCGGGTCTGGCTACACCTTC
TRBJ2-5	.	TRBV4-1	TRBD2	CASSQGGLAGFQETQYF	TGCGCCAGCAGCCAAGGAGGACTAGCGGGGTTCCAAGAGACCCAGTACTTC
TRBJ1-1	.	TRBV11-1	.	CASSLWTATEAFF	TGTGCCAGCAGCTTATGGACAGCCACTGAAGCTTTCTTT
TRBJ1-5	many	TRBV19	.	CASRKLSDYSNQPQHF	TGTGCCAGTAGAAAACTGAGCGATTATAGCAATCAGCCCCAGCATTTT
TRBJ2-1	.	TRBV9	.	CASSPETVKEQFF	TGTGCCAGCAGCCCCGAGACAGTGAAGGAGCAGTTCTTC
TRBJ2-1	.	TRBV4-3	.	CASSQDAPYVSGSYNEQFF	TGCGCCAGCAGCCAAGATGCCCCTTACGTAAGCGGGTCCTACAATGAGCAGTTCTTC
TRBJ2-5	once	TRBV14	.	CASSQYRDQETQYF	TGTGCCAGCAGCCAGTACCGGGACCAAGAGACCCAGTACTTC
TRBJ1-3	.	TRBV7-9	.	CASSFAEGNTIYF	TGTGCCAGCAGCTTTGCGGAGGGAAACACCATATATTTT
TRBJ1-5	few	TRBV4-2	.	CASSQDVGDISNQPQHF	TGTGCCAGCAGCCAAGACGTGGGGGACATTAGCAATCAGCCCCAGCATTTT
TRBJ2-5	.	TRBV2	TRBD1	CASSGETRGQGQETQYF	TGTGCCAGCAGTGGCGAAACTAGGGGACAGGGTCAAGAGACCCAGTACTTC
TRBJ1-4	.	TRBV5-1	.	CASSPRGGSEKLFF	TGCGCCAGCAGCCCCAGGGGTGGCAGTGAAAAACTGTTTTTT
TRBJ2-1	.	TRBV11-3	.	CASSPRDEQFF	TGTGCCAGCAGCCCCCGCGATGAGCAGTTCTTC
TRBJ1-2	.	TRBV27	.	CASSLAVDRDSYTF	TGTGCCAGCAGTTTAGCAGTAGACCGCGACAGCTACACCTTC
TRBJ2-3	.	TRBV5-1	.	CASSPVGAGWDTQYF	TGCGCCAGCAGCCCAGTAGGCGCGGGCTGGGATACGCAGTATTTT
TRBJ1-1	once	TRBV14	.	CASSQSGESEAFF	TGTGCCAGCAGCCAATCCGGGGAGAGTGAAGCTTTCTTT
TRBJ1-4	once	TRBV28	.	CASSFPEQEKKLFF	TGTGCCAGCAGTTTTCCGGAACAGGAGAAAAAACTGTTTTTT
TRBJ1-3	.	TRBV5-4	.	CASSLQGRLPGNTIYF	TGTGCCAGCAGCTTACAGGGAAGGTTACCTGGAAACACCATATATTTT
TRBJ2-2	.	TRBV10-3	TRBD1	CAIKDRAANTGELFF	TGTGCCATCAAGGACAGGGCCGCGAACACCGGGGAGCTGTTTTTT
TRBJ1-3	.	TRBV6-5	.	CATERRAPLGNTIYF	TGTGCCACCGAACGGCGGGCGCCTCTTGGAAACACCATATATTTT
TRBJ2-5	.	TRBV7-2	TRBD1	CASSLDRGETQYF	TGTGCCAGCAGCTTAGACAGGGGTGAGACCCAGTACTTC
TRBJ1-2	.	TRBV3-1/TRBV3-2	TRBD1	CASSAWTGDDYGYTF	TGTGCCAGCAGCGCATGGACAGGGGATGACTATGGCTACACCTTC
TRBJ2-5	.	TRBV5-6	TRBD1	CASSSTGARETQYF	TGTGCCAGCAGCTCAACAGGGGCTCGAGAGACCCAGTACTTC
TRBJ1-6	many	TRBV18	.	CASSPPGARNSPLHF	TGTGCCAGCTCACCACCAGGGGCTCGGAATTCACCCCTCCACTTT
TRBJ1-6	.	TRBV30	.	CAWSAETANSPLHF	TGTGCCTGGAGTGCAGAGACAGCTAATTCACCCCTCCACTTT